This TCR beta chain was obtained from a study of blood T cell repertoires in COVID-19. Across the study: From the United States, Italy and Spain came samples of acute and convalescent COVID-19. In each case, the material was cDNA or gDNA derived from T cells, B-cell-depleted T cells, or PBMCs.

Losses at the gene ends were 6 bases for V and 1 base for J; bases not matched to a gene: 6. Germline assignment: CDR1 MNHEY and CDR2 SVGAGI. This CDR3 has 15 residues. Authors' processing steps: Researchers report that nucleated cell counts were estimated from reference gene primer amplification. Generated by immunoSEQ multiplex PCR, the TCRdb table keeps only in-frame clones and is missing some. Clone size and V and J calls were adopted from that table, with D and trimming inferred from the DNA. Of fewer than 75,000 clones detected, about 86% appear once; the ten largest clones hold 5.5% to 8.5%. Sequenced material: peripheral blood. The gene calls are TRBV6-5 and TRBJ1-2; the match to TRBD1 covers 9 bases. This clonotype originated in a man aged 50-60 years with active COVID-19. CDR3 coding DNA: TGTGCCAGCAGCCGGAGACAGGGGGTTAACTATGGCTACACCTTC. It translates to CASSRRQGVNYGYTF.